These T cell receptor beta chains were read from a single sample in a study of shared clonotypes between healthy human individuals. Assay used: immunoSEQ multiplex PCR; TCRdb lists only in-frame clones, some missing. The data contain about 460,000 clones, roughly three quarters of them singletons. The sample comprised PBMCs. The receptors stem from a woman aged 40-49 years in good health. Some clones in this sample may be carry-over from other donors' samples. CDR3s include the opening cysteine and the closing phenylalanine or tryptophan. The order of the fields is clone size, V gene, D gene, J gene, CDR3 DNA, CDR3 protein. D genes are given only for firm matches. Clone size is not always given. Where it is, it says once, few, many or a class for expanded clones.

clone_size: NA; v_call: TRBV6-5; d_call: NA; j_call: TRBJ1-1; cdr3_nt: TGTGCCAGCAGTTACTCAAGGACAGTCGAAGCTTTCTTT; cdr3_aa: CASSYSRTVEAFF
clone_size: NA; v_call: TRBV10-3; d_call: NA; j_call: TRBJ2-1; cdr3_nt: TGTGCCATCGGGGGGGCTAGCTCCTACAATGAGCAGTTCTTC; cdr3_aa: CAIGGASSYNEQFF
clone_size: NA; v_call: TRBV9; d_call: NA; j_call: TRBJ2-2; cdr3_nt: TGTGCCAGCTCAGGGGCGGTTTTCCTCACCGGGGAGCTGTTTTTT; cdr3_aa: CASSGAVFLTGELFF
clone_size: NA; v_call: TRBV14; d_call: TRBD1; j_call: TRBJ2-7; cdr3_nt: TGTGCCAGCAGCCTCGGACAGGTTTACGAGCAGTACTTC; cdr3_aa: CASSLGQVYEQYF
clone_size: many; v_call: TRBV15; d_call: NA; j_call: TRBJ2-5; cdr3_nt: TGTGCCACCAGCAGAGATCGGGGAAGCGGGTCGGAGACCCAGTACTTC; cdr3_aa: CATSRDRGSGSETQYF
clone_size: NA; v_call: TRBV5-1; d_call: NA; j_call: TRBJ1-2; cdr3_nt: TGCGCCAGCAGCTTGGAGCGGGGGCAAGATGGCTACACCTTC; cdr3_aa: CASSLERGQDGYTF
clone_size: NA; v_call: TRBV7-2; d_call: NA; j_call: TRBJ2-3; cdr3_nt: TGTGCCAGCAGCCCTCAGGGCGGCCCCACGGATACGCAGTATTTT; cdr3_aa: CASSPQGGPTDTQYF
clone_size: NA; v_call: TRBV7-7; d_call: NA; j_call: TRBJ2-2; cdr3_nt: TGTGCCAGCAGCCCCAACGGTCGGGGGGAGCTGTTTTTT; cdr3_aa: CASSPNGRGELFF
clone_size: NA; v_call: TRBV18; d_call: NA; j_call: TRBJ2-5; cdr3_nt: TGTGCCAGCTCACCTTTCTCACCCCAAGAGACCCAGTACTTC; cdr3_aa: CASSPFSPQETQYF
clone_size: few; v_call: TRBV27; d_call: TRBD1; j_call: TRBJ2-7; cdr3_nt: TGTGCCAGCAGTCCCTCCGGGACAGTATGGCTGGGGCAGTACTTC; cdr3_aa: CASSPSGTVWLGQYF
clone_size: NA; v_call: TRBV6-5; d_call: NA; j_call: TRBJ1-3; cdr3_nt: TGTGCCAGCAGAACCCCTGGAAACACCATATATTTT; cdr3_aa: CASRTPGNTIYF
clone_size: NA; v_call: TRBV28; d_call: TRBD1; j_call: TRBJ1-1; cdr3_nt: TGTGCCAGCAGTCAGCTGACAGGGGTTAACACTGAAGCTTTCTTT; cdr3_aa: CASSQLTGVNTEAFF
clone_size: NA; v_call: TRBV30; d_call: NA; j_call: TRBJ2-7; cdr3_nt: TGTGCCTGGAGTGTGATAAGGTACGAGCAGTACTTC; cdr3_aa: CAWSVIRYEQYF
clone_size: NA; v_call: TRBV15; d_call: NA; j_call: TRBJ2-1; cdr3_nt: TGTGCCACCAGCAGAGATCGAGGTGAGCAGTTCTTC; cdr3_aa: CATSRDRGEQFF
clone_size: NA; v_call: TRBV7-9; d_call: NA; j_call: TRBJ1-2; cdr3_nt: TGTGCCAGCAGCTTAGGGCGATTGGAGGAGGGCTACACCTTC; cdr3_aa: CASSLGRLEEGYTF
clone_size: NA; v_call: TRBV7-6; d_call: NA; j_call: TRBJ2-3; cdr3_nt: TGTGCCAGCAGCTTAGTAACTAGTCCGGATACGCAGTATTTT; cdr3_aa: CASSLVTSPDTQYF
clone_size: many; v_call: TRBV11-2; d_call: NA; j_call: TRBJ2-2; cdr3_nt: TGTGCCAGCAGTTCACAAGGGGCGAACACCGGGGAGCTGTTTTTT; cdr3_aa: CASSSQGANTGELFF
clone_size: NA; v_call: TRBV7-2; d_call: TRBD1; j_call: TRBJ1-5; cdr3_nt: TGTGCCAGCAGCCCCCAGACAGGGAACAATCAGCCCCAGCATTTT; cdr3_aa: CASSPQTGNNQPQHF
clone_size: NA; v_call: TRBV28; d_call: TRBD1; j_call: TRBJ2-7; cdr3_nt: TGTGCCAGCAGTTTACCGGACAGGCAAAAGAGCAACTACGAGCAGTACTTC; cdr3_aa: CASSLPDRQKSNYEQYF
clone_size: NA; v_call: TRBV5-4; d_call: NA; j_call: TRBJ2-3; cdr3_nt: TGTGCCAGCAGCTTTAGTACAGGCCGGTGGGGAGATACGCAGTATTTT; cdr3_aa: CASSFSTGRWGDTQYF
clone_size: NA; v_call: TRBV7-8; d_call: NA; j_call: TRBJ1-5; cdr3_nt: TGTGCCAGCAGCTTAGTGAGGGGCAGCAATCAGCCCCAGCATTTT; cdr3_aa: CASSLVRGSNQPQHF
clone_size: NA; v_call: TRBV7-9; d_call: NA; j_call: TRBJ2-2; cdr3_nt: TGTGCCAGCAGCTGGACGACCGGGGAGCTGTTTTTT; cdr3_aa: CASSWTTGELFF
clone_size: NA; v_call: TRBV29-1; d_call: NA; j_call: TRBJ2-6; cdr3_nt: TGCAGCGTTGAAGCTGGAGGGAGCTCTGGGGCCAACGTCCTGACTTTC; cdr3_aa: CSVEAGGSSGANVLTF
clone_size: NA; v_call: TRBV18; d_call: TRBD1; j_call: TRBJ2-7; cdr3_nt: TGTGCCAGCTCACCGACAGGGGTCTACGAGCAGTACTTC; cdr3_aa: CASSPTGVYEQYF
clone_size: many; v_call: TRBV28; d_call: NA; j_call: TRBJ2-2; cdr3_nt: TGTGCCAGCAGTTTAGATCAGGCGGGGTACACCGGGGAGCTGTTTTTT; cdr3_aa: CASSLDQAGYTGELFF
clone_size: NA; v_call: TRBV19; d_call: TRBD1; j_call: TRBJ1-4; cdr3_nt: TGTGCCAGTAGGAACAGGGGGACTCGAGAAAAACTGTTTTTT; cdr3_aa: CASRNRGTREKLFF
clone_size: NA; v_call: TRBV2; d_call: NA; j_call: TRBJ2-7; cdr3_nt: TGTGCCAGCAGTGTTTCAGGGTACGAGCAGTACTTC; cdr3_aa: CASSVSGYEQYF
clone_size: many; v_call: TRBV5-5; d_call: TRBD1; j_call: TRBJ2-5; cdr3_nt: TGTGCCAGCAGCCAACCACAGGGGGAATTTATTAAAGAGACCCAGTACTTC; cdr3_aa: CASSQPQGEFIKETQYF
clone_size: NA; v_call: TRBV27; d_call: TRBD1; j_call: TRBJ1-1; cdr3_nt: TGTGCCAGCAGTTCCAACAGGGGCGCGTTGACTGAAGCTTTCTTT; cdr3_aa: CASSSNRGALTEAFF
clone_size: NA; v_call: TRBV7-9; d_call: TRBD2; j_call: TRBJ2-1; cdr3_nt: TGTGCCAGCAGACCCGGGACTAGCCCCCGTCTTCATGAGCAGTTCTTC; cdr3_aa: CASRPGTSPRLHEQFF
clone_size: NA; v_call: TRBV20-1; d_call: NA; j_call: TRBJ2-7; cdr3_nt: TGCAGTGCTAGAGGGGGATACGAGCAGTACTTC; cdr3_aa: CSARGGYEQYF
clone_size: NA; v_call: TRBV5-1; d_call: NA; j_call: TRBJ1-1; cdr3_nt: TGCGCCAGCAGCTTGGGGCACCTGAACACTGAAGCTTTCTTT; cdr3_aa: CASSLGHLNTEAFF
clone_size: NA; v_call: TRBV19; d_call: NA; j_call: TRBJ1-2; cdr3_nt: TGTGCCAGTAGTATTTACAGGGACGGCGACTATGGCTACACCTTC; cdr3_aa: CASSIYRDGDYGYTF